This T cell receptor beta chain was observed in a study of T-cell reconstitution after alpha-beta-depleted transplantation in children. Study results and caveats: It was newly produced T cells that mostly accounted for T-cell counts and diversity one year after transplant. At around two months after transplant, the alpha-beta T cells were reportedly derived from several hundred expanded clones that came from non-depleted graft cells. Elevated TCRbeta diversity at day 60 was traced, in some patients, to surviving recipient T cells and thymic progenitors.

This clonotype was found a few times. Its antigen is undetermined. Germline CDR1 and CDR2: LGHNA and YNFKEQ. CDR3 length: 14 residues. Trimming cost V 6 bases and J 1 base; bases outside gene matches: 3. This sample's TCRbeta library carried unique molecular identifier barcodes. TCRdb called the PCR reads again in MiXCR, with one record for every CDR3 protein. In the table there are about 310,000 distinct CDR3 sequences, around 25% of which are singletons. Source: PBMCs, mostly from graft donor cells, taken 180 days after TCRalphabeta/CD19-depleted stem cell transplant. The rearrangement joins TRBV4-2 to TRBJ2-3; 8 bases map to TRBD1. The sequence derives from a male patient younger than 18 who had a stem cell transplant for acute lymphoblastic leukemia, so the T cells may come from the graft donor. In DNA form, the CDR3 reads TGTGCCAGCAGGGGACAGGAGGGCACAGATACGCAGTATTTT. Translating gives CASRGQEGTDTQYF.